The 24 T cell receptor beta chains below were found in one sample sequenced in a study of vaccination effects on CD4 cells after COVID-19. Their recognized antigens are unknown. Only in-frame clones appear in the TCRdb table, and some are missing; sequencing was by immunoSEQ multiplex PCR. Seen here are some 69,000 clones, 65% to 75% observed once, and the top ten hold around 2.9%. Ahead of sequencing, the ViraFEST assay grew antigen-specific CD4+ T cells using viral peptide pools. Following culture for approximately 11 days, CD4+ T cells were isolated. Having tested negative for nucleocapsid antibodies, the vaccine recipients showed no prior SARS-CoV-2 infection. Source: CD4+ T cells from PBMCs cultured with HCoV-NL63 spike peptides, taken before COVID-19 vaccination. These receptors were taken from a human donor who received a COVID-19 vaccine.

The chain carries TRBV5-1 and TRBJ1-4; D possibly corresponds to TRBD1 (5 bases). The V end was cut by 1 base, the J end by 5 bases, with 15 bases between. Germline V gene sequence: CDR1 SGHRS, CDR2 YFSETQ. The CDR3 extends over 16 amino acids. CDR3 bases: TGCGCCAGCAGCTTGCGTGGCAGGGAGGCGAATGAAAAACTGTTTTTT. Its translation: CASSLRGREANEKLFF.

This clone was detected only a few times. This chain links TRBV5-1 with TRBJ2-1; tentative D call: TRBD2 (6 bases). CDR3 length: 13 amino acids. CDR1 is SGHRS and CDR2 is YFSETQ in the germline V gene. Trimming took off 5 bases at V and 4 bases at J, with 10 bases between the two ends. The CDR3 bases are TGCGCCAGCAGGGACTACTATTACAATGAGCAGTTCTTC. Amino acids: CASRDYYYNEQFF.

The chain couples TRBV2 to TRBJ2-1, with D perhaps TRBD1 (7 bases). The ends were cut back, 6 bases at V and 8 bases at J, with 17 bases in the middle. Germline loops: CDR1 SNHLY, CDR2 FYNNEI. The CDR3 sequence is 14 residues long. The CDR3 DNA reads as TGTGCCAGCAGCCGAAATCAGGGGGGCGATGAGCAGTTCTTC. Its translation is CASSRNQGGDEQFF.

This rearrangement joins TRBV5-4 to TRBJ1-2; TRBD1 agrees at 7 bases. This CDR3 region has 14 residues. CDR1 is SGHNT, CDR2 YYREEE, per germline (reference sequence). The J segment lost 2 bases and the V segment lost 4 bases, leaving 5 bases of the junction unmatched. The CDR3, as DNA: TGTGCCAGCAGCGGGGACAGCGCCAACTATGGCTACACCTTC. Translated: CASSGDSANYGYTF.

The rearrangement links TRBV28 to TRBJ1-1, with no clear D. Germline CDR1 is MDHEN and CDR2 is SYDVKM. The CDR3 covers 15 residues. Trimming took 7 bases from V and 4 from J, leaving 19 bases between them. CDR3 sequence (DNA): TGTGCCAGCACCTCAAATAACCTAGGGCCCACTGAAGCTTTCTTT. Protein: CASTSNNLGPTEAFF. Combining the CDR3 with reference TRBV28 and TRBJ1-1 gives the whole variable domain DVKVTQSSRYLVKRTGEKVFLECVQDMDHENMFWYRQDPGLGLRLIYFSYDVKMKEKGDIPEGYSVSREKKERFSLILESASTNQTSMYLCASTSNNLGPTEAFFGQGTRLTVV.

The genes are TRBV6-1 and TRBJ1-5; D call uncertain. The V gene's germline CDR1 is MNHNS and CDR2 SASEGT. This CDR3 is built from 15 residues. V was pared by 1 base and J by 0 bases, with 7 bases between. The CDR3 nucleotides read TGTGCCAGCAGTGAAGGAGGTTATAGCAATCAGCCCCAGCATTTT. Its protein product is CASSEGGYSNQPQHF.

This clone was seen a single time. This chain connects TRBV10-2 to TRBJ2-7; D gene unclear. The CDR3 length is 14 residues. The V gene's germline CDR1 is WSHSY and CDR2 SAAADI. Trimming stripped 6 bases from V and 1 base from J, with 13 bases between. The CDR3 sequence is CASRAGTYSYEQYV. CDR3 DNA sequence: TGCGCCAGCAGGGCTGGCACCTATTCCTACGAGCAGTACGTC.

The CDR3 DNA reads as TGTGCCAGCACAGGGGCAACTAATGAAAAACTGTTTTTT. It codes for CASTGATNEKLFF. The chain is built from TRBV3-1 (or the pseudogene TRBV3-2) and TRBJ1-4; maybe TRBD1 (6 bases). The germline V gene has CDR1 LGHDT and CDR2 YNNKEL (reference sequence). The CDR3 runs to 13 residues. V lost 7 bases and J 0 bases, leaving 6 bases between the germline ends.

The V gene is TRBV9, the J gene TRBJ2-3; 8 positions agree with TRBD1. V gave up 3 bases and J gave up 2 bases; unmatched junction bases: 11. The CDR3 is made up of 17 amino acids. Germline CDR1 is SGDLS and CDR2 is YYNGEE. CDR3 loop: CASSEQIRTGTTDTQYF. In nucleotides, the CDR3 is TGTGCCAGCAGCGAACAAATACGGACAGGGACCACAGATACGCAGTATTTT.

This clone has just a few counts. The V and J genes are TRBV2 and TRBJ2-2; D tentatively reads TRBD1 or TRBD2 (5 bases each). Trimming cost V 8 bases and J 5 bases, with 18 bases left between them. Germline CDR1 SNHLY, CDR2 FYNNEI. The CDR3 has 15 residues. In DNA form, the CDR3 reads TGTGCCAGCCGAGCGTGGGGGATGGGGACCGGGGAGCTGTTTTTT. It translates to CASRAWGMGTGELFF.

The gene calls are TRBV7-9 and TRBJ2-3, with a possible D match to TRBD2 (6 bases). The CDR3 runs to 15 residues. The germline V gene has CDR1 SEHNR and CDR2 FQNEAQ (reference sequence). V lost 5 bases to trimming and J lost 2 bases, with 14 bases between them. The CDR3 loop is CASSEGTGYTDTQYF. The CDR3 DNA reads TGTGCCAGCAGCGAGGGGACTGGCTACACAGATACGCAGTATTTT.

The V call is TRBV5-4, the J call TRBJ2-1; perhaps TRBD1 as D (8 bases). From germline, CDR1 is SGHNT and CDR2 YYREEE (reference sequence). CDR3 length: 15 residues. Trimming stripped 2 bases from V and 7 bases from J, with 16 bases between. The CDR3 protein is CASSLQGGSRNEQFF. CDR3 nucleotide sequence: TGTGCCAGCAGCTTACAGGGGGGGTCCCGAAATGAGCAGTTCTTC.

This chain connects TRBV6-5 to TRBJ2-1, with unresolved D. CDR1 is MNHEY, CDR2 SVGAGI, per germline. This CDR3 has 13 residues. Trimming left V 2 bases short and J 4 bases short, with 6 bases between. In DNA, the CDR3 is TGTGCCAGCAGTTACAGGGAATACAATGAGCAGTTCTTC. Protein product: CASSYREYNEQFF.

The rearrangement uses TRBV5-1 and TRBJ2-5; TRBD2 matches at 14 bases. The CDR3 totals 16 residues. CDR1 is SGHRS and CDR2 is YFSETQ in the germline V gene. With V trimmed by 4 bases and J by 5 bases, 7 bases remained unmatched. DNA for the CDR3: TGCGCCAGCAGCCTAGGACTAGCGGGGGGAGGGGAGACCCAGTACTTC. Translation: CASSLGLAGGGETQYF.

As DNA, the CDR3 is TGTGCCAGCAGTGTAGGACACCTCACAGATACGCAGTATTTT. This codes for CASSVGHLTDTQYF. J is TRBJ2-3 and V is TRBV2; TRBD1 is a possible D gene (5 bases). The V and J ends lost 4 bases and 2 bases respectively, with 10 bases between them. This CDR3 comprises 14 residues. The V gene's germline CDR1 is SNHLY and CDR2 FYNNEI.

The chain couples TRBV10-1 to TRBJ1-2; no definite D call. Deletions cut 8 bases from V and 4 bases from J, with 11 bases between. Looked up from germline, CDR1 is WNHNN and CDR2 is SYGVQD (reference sequence). The CDR3 has 12 residues. In DNA form, the CDR3 reads TGCGCCAGCGGTTGCAGGAGCTATGGCTACACCTTC. As protein: CASGCRSYGYTF.

V gene TRBV5-1 combines with J gene TRBJ2-5; tentative D call: TRBD1 (6 bases). This CDR3 has 16 residues. Trimming pared 0 bases from V and 2 bases from J, leaving 14 bases between. CDR1 is SGHRS, CDR2 YFSETQ, per germline. The CDR3: CASSLEAGVGQETQYF. In DNA form, the CDR3 reads TGCGCCAGCAGCTTGGAGGCAGGGGTAGGGCAAGAGACCCAGTACTTC.

The chain links TRBV15 to TRBJ2-3; 16 bases are a match to TRBD2. CDR3 length equals 20 residues. Trimming cost V 1 base and J 7 bases; bases outside gene matches: 14. Germline values: CDR1 LNHNV, CDR2 YYDKDF (reference sequence). This chain's CDR3 is CATSRGPRPGLAGGPYTQYF. The CDR3 region has the DNA TGTGCCACCAGCAGAGGCCCACGGCCGGGACTAGCGGGGGGGCCGTATACGCAGTATTTT. Filled out from reference TRBV15 and TRBJ2-3, the complete variable domain reads DAMVIQNPRYQVTQFGKPVTLSCSQTLNHNVMYWYQQKSSQAPKLLFHYYDKDFNNEADTPDNFQSRRPNTSFCFLDIRSPGLGDTAMYLCATSRGPRPGLAGGPYTQYFGPGTRLTVL.

V gene TRBV5-1 combines with J gene TRBJ2-2; D is possibly TRBD1 or TRBD2 (6 bases each). Trimming left V 4 bases short and J 1 base short, with 11 bases between. The CDR3 consists of 15 residues. CDR1 and CDR2 (germline): SGHRS, YFSETQ. CDR3: CASSGGTMNTGELFF. CDR3 DNA: TGCGCCAGCAGCGGGGGGACAATGAACACCGGGGAGCTGTTTTTT.

Only one count was recorded for this clone. This chain uses TRBV24-1 with TRBJ2-1; 7 nucleotides align to TRBD1. CDR3 length: 14 amino acids. V lost 3 bases, J lost 7 bases, and 5 bases stayed unmatched. CDR1 is KGHDR and CDR2 is SFDVKD in the germline V gene. The CDR3 loop reads CATSDPTGKNEQFF. In nucleotides, the CDR3 is TGTGCCACCAGTGATCCGACAGGGAAAAATGAGCAGTTCTTC.

This clone has a handful of counts. CDR3 sequence: CASSLRGGEQYV. The CDR3, as DNA: TGTGCCAGCAGTTTAAGGGGGGGAGAGCAGTACGTC. J is TRBJ2-7 and V is TRBV12-3 or TRBV12-4, with D possibly TRBD2 on 7 matching bases. Trimming removed 2 bases from V and 7 bases from J, with 9 bases in between. The CDR3 has 12 amino acids.

This chain links TRBV7-2 with TRBJ2-2; D is unclear. V was trimmed by 2 bases and J by 0 bases, leaving 7 bases between them. This CDR3 region has 15 residues. Germline loops: CDR1 SGHTA, CDR2 FQGNSA. The CDR3: CASSLIIANTGELFF. CDR3 nucleotides: TGTGCCAGCAGCTTAATTATAGCGAACACCGGGGAGCTGTTTTTT.

This clone was detected a few times. V and J are TRBV11-3 and TRBJ2-2; no clear D gene. Germline CDR1 is SGHNT and CDR2 is YENEEA. This CDR3 is 13 amino acids long. V lost 6 bases and J lost 4, with 9 bases in between. The CDR3 region is CASSPVGTGELFF. The CDR3 DNA is TGTGCCAGCAGTCCCGTTGGCACCGGGGAGCTGTTTTTT.

The rearrangement links TRBV27 to TRBJ1-4; D is unresolved. The germline V gene has CDR1 MNHEY and CDR2 SMNVEV (reference sequence). CDR3 length: 14 amino acids. V dropped 3 bases and J dropped 7 bases, with 12 bases sitting between them. The CDR3 DNA sequence: TGTGCCAGCAGTTTTCTAGAGTTGGCTGAAAAACTGTTTTTT. Translation: CASSFLELAEKLFF.